The clone carrying this T cell receptor (beta chain) was seen a single time. Germline values: CDR1 MNHEY, CDR2 SVGAGI. Trimming removed 8 bases from V and 6 bases from J; junction bases left unmatched: 8. The CDR3 is 14 residues long. This sample was included in a study of blood T cell repertoires in COVID-19. Study-wide background: Acute and convalescent COVID-19 specimens originated in the United States, Italy and Spain. PBMCs, B-cell-depleted T cells, or T cells were the source of the cDNA or gDNA that made up the material.

Repertoires were generated with immunoSEQ multiplex PCR, while TCRdb's copy carries only in-frame clones and drops some. The sample includes about 130,000 clones, about 80% of them seen just once. This rearrangement joins TRBV6-5 to TRBJ2-3; 10 bases are shared with TRBD1. Specimen: peripheral blood. The source is a woman between 50 and 59 years old with acute or convalescent COVID-19. This CDR3 reads CASWRQGASDTQYF. Written as DNA, the CDR3 is TGTGCCAGCTGGAGACAGGGGGCATCCGATACGCAGTATTTT.